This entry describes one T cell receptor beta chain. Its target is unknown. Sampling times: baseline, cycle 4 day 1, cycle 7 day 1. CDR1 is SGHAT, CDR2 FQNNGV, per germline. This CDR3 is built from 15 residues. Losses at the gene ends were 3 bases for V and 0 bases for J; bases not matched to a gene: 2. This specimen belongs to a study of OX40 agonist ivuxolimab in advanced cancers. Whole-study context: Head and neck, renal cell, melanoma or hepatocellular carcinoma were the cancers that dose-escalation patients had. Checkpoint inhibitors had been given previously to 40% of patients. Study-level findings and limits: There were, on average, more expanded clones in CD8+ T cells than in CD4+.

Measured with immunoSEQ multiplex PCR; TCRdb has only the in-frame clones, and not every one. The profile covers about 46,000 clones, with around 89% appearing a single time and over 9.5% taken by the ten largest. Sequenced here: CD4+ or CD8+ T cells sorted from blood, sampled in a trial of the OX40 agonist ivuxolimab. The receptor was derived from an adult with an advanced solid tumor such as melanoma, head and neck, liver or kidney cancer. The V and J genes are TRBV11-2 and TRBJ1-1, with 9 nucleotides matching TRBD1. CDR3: CASSLGQGLNTEAFF. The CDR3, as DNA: TGTGCCAGCAGCTTGGGACAGGGTTTGAACACTGAAGCTTTCTTT.